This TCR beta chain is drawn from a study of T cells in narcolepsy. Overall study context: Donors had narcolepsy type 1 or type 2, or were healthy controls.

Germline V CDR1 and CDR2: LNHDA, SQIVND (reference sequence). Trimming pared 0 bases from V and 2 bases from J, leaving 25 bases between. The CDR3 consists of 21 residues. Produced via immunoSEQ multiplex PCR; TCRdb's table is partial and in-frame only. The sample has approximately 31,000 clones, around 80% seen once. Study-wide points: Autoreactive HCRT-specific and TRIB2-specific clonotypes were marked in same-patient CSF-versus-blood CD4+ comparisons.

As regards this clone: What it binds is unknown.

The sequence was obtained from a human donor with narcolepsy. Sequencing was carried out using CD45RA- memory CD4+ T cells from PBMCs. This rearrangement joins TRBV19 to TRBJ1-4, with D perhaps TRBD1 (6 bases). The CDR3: CASSIDLRTRDILMTNEKLFF. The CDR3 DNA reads TGTGCCAGTAGTATAGATCTCAGGACGCGGGACATACTCATGACTAATGAAAAACTGTTTTTT.